This TCR beta chain was identified in a study of blood T cell repertoires in COVID-19. Trimming removed 6 bases from V and 12 bases from J, with 30 bases in between. Germline V CDR1 and CDR2: MDHEN, SYDVKM. CDR3 length: 17 residues. Using immunoSEQ multiplex PCR, the repertoire was profiled, and TCRdb retains in-frame clones only, with some absent. This table holds around 130,000 clones, 75% to 90% found once. Source material: peripheral blood. This TCR derives from a man aged 50-60 years with active or convalescent COVID-19. The gene calls are TRBV28 and TRBJ2-1; D is possibly TRBD2 (5 bases). CDR3 sequence reads: CASRRLPNLSLPQWQFF. In nucleotides, the CDR3 is TGTGCCAGCAGAAGACTACCGAACCTGTCGCTCCCTCAATGGCAGTTCTTC.